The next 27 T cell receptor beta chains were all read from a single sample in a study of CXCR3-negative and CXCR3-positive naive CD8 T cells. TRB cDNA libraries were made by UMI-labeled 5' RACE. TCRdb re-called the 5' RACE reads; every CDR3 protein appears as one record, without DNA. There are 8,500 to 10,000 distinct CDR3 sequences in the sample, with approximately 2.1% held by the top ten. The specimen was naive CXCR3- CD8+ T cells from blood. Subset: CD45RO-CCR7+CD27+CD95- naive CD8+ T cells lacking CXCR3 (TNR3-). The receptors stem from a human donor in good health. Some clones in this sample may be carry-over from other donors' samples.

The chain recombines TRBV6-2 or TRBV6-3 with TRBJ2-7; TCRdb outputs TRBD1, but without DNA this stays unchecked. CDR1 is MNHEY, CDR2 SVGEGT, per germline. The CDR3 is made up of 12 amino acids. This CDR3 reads CASSYARGEQYF.

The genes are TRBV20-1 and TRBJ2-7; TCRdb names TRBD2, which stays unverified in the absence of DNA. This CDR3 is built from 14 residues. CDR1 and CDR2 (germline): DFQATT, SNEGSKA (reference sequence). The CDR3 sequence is CSARDPLVNYEQYF.

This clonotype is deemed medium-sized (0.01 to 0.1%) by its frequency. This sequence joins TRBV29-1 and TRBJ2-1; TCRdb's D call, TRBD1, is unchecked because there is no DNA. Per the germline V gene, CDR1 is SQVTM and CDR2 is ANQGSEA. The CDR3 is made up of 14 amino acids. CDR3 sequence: CSVEGTGGYNEQFF.

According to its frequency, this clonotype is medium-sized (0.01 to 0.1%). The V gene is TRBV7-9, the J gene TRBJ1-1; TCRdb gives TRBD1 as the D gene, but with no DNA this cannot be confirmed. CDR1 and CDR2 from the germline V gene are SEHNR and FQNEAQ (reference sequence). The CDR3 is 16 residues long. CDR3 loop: CASSLAGEGDMPEAFF.

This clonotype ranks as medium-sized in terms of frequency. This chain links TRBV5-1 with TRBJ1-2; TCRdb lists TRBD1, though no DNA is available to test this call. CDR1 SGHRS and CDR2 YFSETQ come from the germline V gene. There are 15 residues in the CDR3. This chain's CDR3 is CASSLPGQETYGYTF.

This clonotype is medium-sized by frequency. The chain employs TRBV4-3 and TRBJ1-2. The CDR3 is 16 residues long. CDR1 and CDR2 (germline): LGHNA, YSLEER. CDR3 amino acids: CASSPERWSLRGGYTF.

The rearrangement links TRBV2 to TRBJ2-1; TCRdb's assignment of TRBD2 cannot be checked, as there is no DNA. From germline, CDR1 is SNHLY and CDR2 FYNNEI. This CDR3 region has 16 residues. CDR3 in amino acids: CASTQGPAGSYNEQSF. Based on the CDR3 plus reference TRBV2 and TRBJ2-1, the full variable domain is EPEVTQTPSHQVTQMGQEVILRCVPISNHLYFYWYRQILGQKVEFLVSFYNNEISEKSEIFDDQFSVERPDGSNFTLKIRSTKLEDSAMYFCASTQGPAGSYNEQSFGPGTRLTVL.

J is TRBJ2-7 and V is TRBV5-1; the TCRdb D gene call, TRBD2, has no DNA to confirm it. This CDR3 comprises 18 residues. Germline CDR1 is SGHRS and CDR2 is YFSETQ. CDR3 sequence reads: CASSPGGGTSGREYEQYF. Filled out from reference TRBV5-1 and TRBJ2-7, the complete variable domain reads KAGVTQTPRYLIKTRGQQVTLSCSPISGHRSVSWYQQTPGQGLQFLFEYFSETQRNKGNFPGRFSGRQFSNSRSEMNVSTLELGDSALYLCASSPGGGTSGREYEQYFGPGTRLTVT.

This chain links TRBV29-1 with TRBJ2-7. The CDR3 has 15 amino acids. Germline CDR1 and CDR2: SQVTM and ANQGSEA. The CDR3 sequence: CSVEMISRSSYEQYF.

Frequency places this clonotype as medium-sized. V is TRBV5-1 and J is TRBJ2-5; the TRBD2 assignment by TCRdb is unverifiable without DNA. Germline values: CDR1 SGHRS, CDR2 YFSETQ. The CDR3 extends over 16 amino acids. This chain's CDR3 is CASSPGLAGEDETQYF.

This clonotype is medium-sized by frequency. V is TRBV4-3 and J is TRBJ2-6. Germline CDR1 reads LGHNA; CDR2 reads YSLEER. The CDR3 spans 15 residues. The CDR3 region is CASSQRVSGANVLTF.

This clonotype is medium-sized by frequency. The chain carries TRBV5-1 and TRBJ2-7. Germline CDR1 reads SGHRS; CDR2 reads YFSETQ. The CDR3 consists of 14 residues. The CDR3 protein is CASSLTDSSYEQYF. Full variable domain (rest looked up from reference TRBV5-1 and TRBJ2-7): KAGVTQTPRYLIKTRGQQVTLSCSPISGHRSVSWYQQTPGQGLQFLFEYFSETQRNKGNFPGRFSGRQFSNSRSEMNVSTLELGDSALYLCASSLTDSSYEQYFGPGTRLTVT.

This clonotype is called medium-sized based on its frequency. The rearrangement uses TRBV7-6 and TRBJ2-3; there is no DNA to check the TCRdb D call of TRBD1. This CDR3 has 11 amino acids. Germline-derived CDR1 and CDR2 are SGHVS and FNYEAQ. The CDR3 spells CASGGRDTQYF. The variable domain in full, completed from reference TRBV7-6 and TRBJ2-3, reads GAGVSQSPRYKVTKRGQDVALRCDPISGHVSLYWYRQALGQGPEFLTYFNYEAQQDKSGLPNDRFSAERPEGSISTLTIQRTEQRDSAMYRCASGGRDTQYFGPGTRLTVL.

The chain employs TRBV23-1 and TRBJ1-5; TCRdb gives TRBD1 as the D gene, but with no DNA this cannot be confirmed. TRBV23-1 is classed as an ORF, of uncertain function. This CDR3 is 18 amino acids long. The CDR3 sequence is CASSQSKERQGESQPQHF.

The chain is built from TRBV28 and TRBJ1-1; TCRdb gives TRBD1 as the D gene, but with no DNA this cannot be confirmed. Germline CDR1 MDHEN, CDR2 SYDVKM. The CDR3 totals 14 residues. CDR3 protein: CASSLSGANTEAFF.

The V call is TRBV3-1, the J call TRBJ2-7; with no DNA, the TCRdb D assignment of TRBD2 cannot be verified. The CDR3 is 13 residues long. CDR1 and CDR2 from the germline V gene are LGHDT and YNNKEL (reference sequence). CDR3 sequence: CASSSGLGYEQYF.

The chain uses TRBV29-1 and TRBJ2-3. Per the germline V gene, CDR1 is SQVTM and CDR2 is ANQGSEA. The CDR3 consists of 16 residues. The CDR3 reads CSVEGTASSSTDTQYF.

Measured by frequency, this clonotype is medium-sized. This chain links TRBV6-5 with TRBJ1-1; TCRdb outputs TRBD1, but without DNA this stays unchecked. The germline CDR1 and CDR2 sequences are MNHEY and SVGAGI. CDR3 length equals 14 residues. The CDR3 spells CAVGSGPDNTEAFF.

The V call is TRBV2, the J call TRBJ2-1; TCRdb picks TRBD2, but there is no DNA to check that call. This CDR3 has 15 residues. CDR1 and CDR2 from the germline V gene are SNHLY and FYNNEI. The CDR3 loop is CASRWDLSSYNEQFF.

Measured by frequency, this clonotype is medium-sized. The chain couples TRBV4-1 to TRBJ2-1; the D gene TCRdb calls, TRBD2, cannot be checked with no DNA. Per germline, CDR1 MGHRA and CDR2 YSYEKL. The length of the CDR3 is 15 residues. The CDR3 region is CASSQPNTEGREQFF.

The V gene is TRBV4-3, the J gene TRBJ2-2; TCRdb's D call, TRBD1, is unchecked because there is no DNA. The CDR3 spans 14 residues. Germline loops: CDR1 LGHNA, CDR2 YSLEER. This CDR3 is CASSLNRVTGELFF.

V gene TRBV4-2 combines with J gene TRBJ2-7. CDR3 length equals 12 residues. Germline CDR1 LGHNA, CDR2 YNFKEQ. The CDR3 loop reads CASRQGSYEQYF.

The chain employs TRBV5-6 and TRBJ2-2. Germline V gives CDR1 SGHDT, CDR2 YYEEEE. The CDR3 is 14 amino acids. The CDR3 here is CASSLAGNTGELFF.

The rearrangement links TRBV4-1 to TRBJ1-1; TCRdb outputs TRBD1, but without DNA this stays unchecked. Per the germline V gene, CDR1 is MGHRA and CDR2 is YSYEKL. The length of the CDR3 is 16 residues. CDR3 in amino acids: CASSPEKGQGDTEAFF.

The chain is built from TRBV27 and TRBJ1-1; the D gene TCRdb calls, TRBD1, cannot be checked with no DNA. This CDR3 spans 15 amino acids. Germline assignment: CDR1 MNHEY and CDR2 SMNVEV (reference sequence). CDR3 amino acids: CASSSYRDAASEAFF.

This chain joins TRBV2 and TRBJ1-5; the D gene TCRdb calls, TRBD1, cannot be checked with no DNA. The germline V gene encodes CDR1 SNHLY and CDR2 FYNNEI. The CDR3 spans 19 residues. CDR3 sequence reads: CASSGGTVTRDIGNQPQHF.

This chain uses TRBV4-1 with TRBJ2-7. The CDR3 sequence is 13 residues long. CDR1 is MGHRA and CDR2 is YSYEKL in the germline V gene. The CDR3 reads CASSHSTGYEQYF.